The sequence of this T cell receptor (beta chain) was determined in a study of T cell repertoires in cytomegalovirus infection. Study-level information: Public TCR beta signatures indicated both CMV infection and matching HLA type.

Study-wide points: The ex vivo response was dominated by HLA-C-restricted CMV-specific TCR beta clonotypes.

V shed 8 bases, J shed 6 bases, and the junction held 1 base outside the gene matches. Germline CDR1 is SEHNR and CDR2 is FQNEAQ (reference sequence). The CDR3 consists of 12 residues. Each CDR3 protein is one row after TCRdb ran MiXCR on the reads. The sample lists about 130,000 distinct CDR3 sequences, approximately 30% occurring once. As for this clonotype: Antigen specificity is unknown.

Sample: CD8+ T cells from cultured PBMCs, taken from culture after CMV antigen stimulation. The origin of this receptor is a human donor in good health (CMV status not recorded). Some clones in this sample may be carry-over from other donors' samples. V gene TRBV7-9 combines with J gene TRBJ2-1, with 10 bases identical to TRBD1. For the CDR3, the DNA is TGTGCCAGCGGGACAGGGGTCAATGAGCAGTTCTTC. It codes for CASGTGVNEQFF.